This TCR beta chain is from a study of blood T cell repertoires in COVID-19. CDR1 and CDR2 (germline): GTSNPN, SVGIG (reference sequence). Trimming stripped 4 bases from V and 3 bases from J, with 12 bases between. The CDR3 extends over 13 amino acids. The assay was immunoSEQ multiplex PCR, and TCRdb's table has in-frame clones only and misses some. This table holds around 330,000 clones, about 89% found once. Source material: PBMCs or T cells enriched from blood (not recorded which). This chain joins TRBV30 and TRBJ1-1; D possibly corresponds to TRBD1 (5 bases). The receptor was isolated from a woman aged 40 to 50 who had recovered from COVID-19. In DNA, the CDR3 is TGTGCCTGGAACCTGGGGGGGGACACTGAAGCTTTCTTT. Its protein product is CAWNLGGDTEAFF.